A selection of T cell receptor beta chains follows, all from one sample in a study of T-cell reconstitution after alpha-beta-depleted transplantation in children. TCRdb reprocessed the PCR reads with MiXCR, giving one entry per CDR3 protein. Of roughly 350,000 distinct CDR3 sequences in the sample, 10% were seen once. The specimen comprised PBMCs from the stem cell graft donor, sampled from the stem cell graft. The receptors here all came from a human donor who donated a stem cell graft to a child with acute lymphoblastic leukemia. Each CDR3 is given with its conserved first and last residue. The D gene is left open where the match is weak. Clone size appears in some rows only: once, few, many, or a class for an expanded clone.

DNA: TGCGCCAGCAGCCAAGGTCGGACAGGGGAGTGGAACGAGCAGTACTTC
CDR3: CASSQGRTGEWNEQYF
V: TRBV4-1
length: 16
J: TRBJ2-7
D: TRBD1
size: NA

DNA: TGTGCCAGCAGCTTAAAGACCGGACAGGGTGTCAAAAACATTCAGTACTTC
CDR3: CASSLKTGQGVKNIQYF
V: TRBV11-2
length: 17
J: TRBJ2-4
D: TRBD1
size: many

DNA: TGTGCCTGGATACGACAGGGAAAGTATAATTCACCCCTCCACTTT
CDR3: CAWIRQGKYNSPLHF
V: TRBV30
length: 15
J: TRBJ1-6
D: TRBD1
size: few

DNA: TGTGCCAGCAGCCAAGATGTCCTTGGGGGCCGGGGGGGCTACACCTTC
CDR3: CASSQDVLGGRGGYTF
V: TRBV3-1
length: 16
J: TRBJ1-2
D: NA
size: few

DNA: TGTGCCAGCAGCTTAGCCGTGGACAGAGTACTACAAGAGACCCAGTACTTC
CDR3: CASSLAVDRVLQETQYF
V: TRBV7-2
length: 17
J: TRBJ2-5
D: NA
size: NA

DNA: TGTGCCAGCAGCAAAGTTCTGAGACAGGGAACAAATAGCAATCAGCCCCAGCATTTT
CDR3: CASSKVLRQGTNSNQPQHF
V: TRBV21-1
length: 19
J: TRBJ1-5
D: NA
size: many

DNA: TGTGCCAGCAGCACTTTGACTAGTAGGGTTGTCAATGAGCAGTTCTTC
CDR3: CASSTLTSRVVNEQFF
V: TRBV7-9
length: 16
J: TRBJ2-1
D: NA
size: NA

DNA: TGCGCCAGCAGCTTGGCCTATACAGGGAGGAGGACTGAAGCTTTCTTT
CDR3: CASSLAYTGRRTEAFF
V: TRBV5-1
length: 16
J: TRBJ1-1
D: NA
size: NA

DNA: TGTGCCATCAGACAGGGAGAGGGGTACGAGCAGTACTTC
CDR3: CAIRQGEGYEQYF
V: TRBV10-3
length: 13
J: TRBJ2-7
D: NA
size: few

DNA: TGTGCCAGCAGCACCTGGACAGGCCGCCGGGCCGAGCAGTACTTC
CDR3: CASSTWTGRRAEQYF
V: TRBV7-9
length: 15
J: TRBJ2-7
D: TRBD1
size: NA

DNA: TGCAGCGTTGAAGTTAAGAGACAGGGTGCATATACGCAGTATTTT
CDR3: CSVEVKRQGAYTQYF
V: TRBV29-1
length: 15
J: TRBJ2-3
D: TRBD1
size: NA

DNA: TGCGCCAGCAGCCTAACGGGCGTACAGGGACGCACAGATACGCAGTATTTT
CDR3: CASSLTGVQGRTDTQYF
V: TRBV4-1
length: 17
J: TRBJ2-3
D: NA
size: NA

DNA: TGTGCCAGCAGCGTAGTAGGAACAGGGAGCTCCTACAATGAGCAGTTCTTC
CDR3: CASSVVGTGSSYNEQFF
V: TRBV9
length: 17
J: TRBJ2-1
D: NA
size: few

DNA: TGTGCCAGCAGCTCCCTAGCGGGAGGGCGTGAGCAGTTCTTC
CDR3: CASSSLAGGREQFF
V: TRBV5-6
length: 14
J: TRBJ2-1
D: TRBD2
size: NA

DNA: TGCAGTGCTAGTACTAACACAGATACGCAGTATTTT
CDR3: CSASTNTDTQYF
V: TRBV20-1
length: 12
J: TRBJ2-3
D: NA
size: many

DNA: TGCGCCAGCAGCCAAGAAGACAGGATCCCCGGGGAGCTGTTTTTT
CDR3: CASSQEDRIPGELFF
V: TRBV4-3
length: 15
J: TRBJ2-2
D: NA
size: few

DNA: TGTGCCAGCAGCTTAACAGGGGGCGACACCGGGGAGCTGTTTTTT
CDR3: CASSLTGGDTGELFF
V: TRBV7-2
length: 15
J: TRBJ2-2
D: TRBD1
size: NA

DNA: TGTGCCAGCAGGGACCCCGGGTGGTTGGATGAGCAGTTCTTC
CDR3: CASRDPGWLDEQFF
V: TRBV28
length: 14
J: TRBJ2-1
D: NA
size: NA

DNA: TGTGCCAGCAGCGTAGTAGCGGGAGGAGGCACAGATACGCAGTATTTT
CDR3: CASSVVAGGGTDTQYF
V: TRBV9
length: 16
J: TRBJ2-3
D: TRBD2
size: many

DNA: TGTGCCAGCAGTTTACACTATAGCGGGGGAACAGATACGCAGTATTTT
CDR3: CASSLHYSGGTDTQYF
V: TRBV12-3/TRBV12-4
length: 16
J: TRBJ2-3
D: TRBD2
size: NA

DNA: TGCGCCAGCAGCTCCGGGGCGATGGACATGAACACTGAAGCTTTCTTT
CDR3: CASSSGAMDMNTEAFF
V: TRBV5-1
length: 16
J: TRBJ1-1
D: NA
size: many

DNA: TGTGCCAGCAGTCCGCAATCTTTCCAAGAGACCCAGTACTTC
CDR3: CASSPQSFQETQYF
V: TRBV7-2
length: 14
J: TRBJ2-5
D: NA
size: few

DNA: TGTGCCAGCAGCTTAGCAGGACTGAGCTCCTACGAGCAGTACTTC
CDR3: CASSLAGLSSYEQYF
V: TRBV7-2
length: 15
J: TRBJ2-7
D: NA
size: few

DNA: TGCAGTGCTGTAGGGCGTAAGGCGTTCTTC
CDR3: CSAVGRKAFF
V: TRBV20-1
length: 10
J: TRBJ2-1
D: NA
size: few

DNA: TGTGCCAGCAGCCCGGGGACAACTCCCTACAATGAGCAGTTCTTC
CDR3: CASSPGTTPYNEQFF
V: TRBV13
length: 15
J: TRBJ2-1
D: NA
size: NA

DNA: TGCAGTGCTGAAACCGGGTCAAACAATGAGCAGTTCTTC
CDR3: CSAETGSNNEQFF
V: TRBV20-1
length: 13
J: TRBJ2-1
D: NA
size: NA

DNA: TGTGCCAGTAGTATAGATCGGCGGCTCACTGAAGCTTTCTTT
CDR3: CASSIDRRLTEAFF
V: TRBV19
length: 14
J: TRBJ1-1
D: NA
size: few

DNA: TGCGCCAGCAGCCAAGAAGGAGGCAGGTTCTATGGCTACACCTTC
CDR3: CASSQEGGRFYGYTF
V: TRBV4-1
length: 15
J: TRBJ1-2
D: NA
size: NA

DNA: TGCAGCGCAATGGACAGGGGGCACTACGAGCAGTACTTC
CDR3: CSAMDRGHYEQYF
V: TRBV29-1
length: 13
J: TRBJ2-7
D: TRBD1
size: few

DNA: TGCGCCAGCAGCCAAGTTGGGCCACGGAGCAGATACACCGGGGAGCTGTTTTTT
CDR3: CASSQVGPRSRYTGELFF
V: TRBV4-3
length: 18
J: TRBJ2-2
D: NA
size: NA

DNA: TGCAGTACTAGAGATGGGGCACGGACAGCCGATTCTAACTATGGCTACACCTTC
CDR3: CSTRDGARTADSNYGYTF
V: TRBV20-1
length: 18
J: TRBJ1-2
D: NA
size: NA

DNA: TGTGCCAGCAGCTTAGTTTTCGGGGGCCCCCAAGAGACCCAGTACTTC
CDR3: CASSLVFGGPQETQYF
V: TRBV7-9
length: 16
J: TRBJ2-5
D: NA
size: few

DNA: TGTGCCAGTAGTATGGGCGGGACGGCAAACAATGAGCAGTTCTTC
CDR3: CASSMGGTANNEQFF
V: TRBV19
length: 15
J: TRBJ2-1
D: NA
size: NA